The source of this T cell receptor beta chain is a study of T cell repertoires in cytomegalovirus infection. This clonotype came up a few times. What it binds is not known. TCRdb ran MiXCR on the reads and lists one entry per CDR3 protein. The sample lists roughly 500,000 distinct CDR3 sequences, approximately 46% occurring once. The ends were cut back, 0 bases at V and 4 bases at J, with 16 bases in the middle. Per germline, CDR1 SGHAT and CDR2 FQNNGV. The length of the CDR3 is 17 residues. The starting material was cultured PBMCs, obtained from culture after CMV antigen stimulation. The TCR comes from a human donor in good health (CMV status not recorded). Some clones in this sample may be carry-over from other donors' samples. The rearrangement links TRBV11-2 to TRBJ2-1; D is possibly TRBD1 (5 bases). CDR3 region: CASSLDLWGRGYNEQFF. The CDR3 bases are TGTGCCAGCAGCTTAGATTTATGGGGAAGGGGATACAATGAGCAGTTCTTC.